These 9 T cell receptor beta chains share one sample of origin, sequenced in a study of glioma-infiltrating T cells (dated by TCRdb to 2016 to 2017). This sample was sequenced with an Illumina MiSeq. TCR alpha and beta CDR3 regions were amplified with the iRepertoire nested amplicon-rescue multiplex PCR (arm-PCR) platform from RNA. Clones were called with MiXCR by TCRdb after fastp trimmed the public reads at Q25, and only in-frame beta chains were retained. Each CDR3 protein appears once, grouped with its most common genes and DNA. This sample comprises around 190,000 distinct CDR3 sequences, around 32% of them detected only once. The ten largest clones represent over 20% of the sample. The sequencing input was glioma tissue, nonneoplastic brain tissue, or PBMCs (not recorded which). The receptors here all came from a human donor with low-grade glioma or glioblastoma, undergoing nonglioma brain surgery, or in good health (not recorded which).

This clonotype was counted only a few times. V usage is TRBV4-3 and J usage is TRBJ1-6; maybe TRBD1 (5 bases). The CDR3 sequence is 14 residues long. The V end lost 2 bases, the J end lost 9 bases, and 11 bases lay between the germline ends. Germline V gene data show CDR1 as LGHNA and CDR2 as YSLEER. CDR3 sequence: CASSQSGMGSPLHF. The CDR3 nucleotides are TGCGCCAGCAGCCAATCAGGGATGGGTTCACCCCTCCACTTT.

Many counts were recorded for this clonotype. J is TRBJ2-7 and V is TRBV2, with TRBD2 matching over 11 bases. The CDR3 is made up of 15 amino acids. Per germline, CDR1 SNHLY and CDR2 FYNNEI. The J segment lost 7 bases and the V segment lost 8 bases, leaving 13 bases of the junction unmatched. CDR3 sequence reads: CASGKTSGDWGEQYF. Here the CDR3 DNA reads TGTGCCAGCGGGAAGACTAGCGGGGACTGGGGGGAGCAGTACTTC.

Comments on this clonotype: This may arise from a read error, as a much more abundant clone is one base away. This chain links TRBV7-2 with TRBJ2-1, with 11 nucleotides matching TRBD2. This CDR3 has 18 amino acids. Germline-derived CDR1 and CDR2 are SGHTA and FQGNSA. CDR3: CASSRGLAERSSYNGQFF. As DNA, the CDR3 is TGTGCCAGCAGCCGGGGACTAGCGGAAAGGAGCTCCTACAATGGGCAGTTCTTC.

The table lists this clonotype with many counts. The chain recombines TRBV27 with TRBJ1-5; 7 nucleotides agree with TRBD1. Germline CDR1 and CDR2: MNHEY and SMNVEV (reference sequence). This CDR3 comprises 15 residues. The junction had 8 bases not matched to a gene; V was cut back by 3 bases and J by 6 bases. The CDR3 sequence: CASSLSQGGSQPQHF. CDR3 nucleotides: TGTGCCAGCAGTTTGAGCCAGGGGGGTTCTCAGCCCCAGCATTTT.

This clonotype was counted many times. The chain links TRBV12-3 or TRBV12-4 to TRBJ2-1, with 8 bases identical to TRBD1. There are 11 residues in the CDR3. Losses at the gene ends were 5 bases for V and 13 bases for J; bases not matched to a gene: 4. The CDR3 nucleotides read TGTGCCAGCAGTGCGCAGGGGGCTCAGTTCTTC. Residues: CASSAQGAQFF.

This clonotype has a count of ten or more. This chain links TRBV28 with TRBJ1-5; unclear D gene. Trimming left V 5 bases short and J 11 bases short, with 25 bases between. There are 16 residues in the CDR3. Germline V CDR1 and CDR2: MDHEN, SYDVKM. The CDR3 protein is CASSLHGMGSQWAQHF. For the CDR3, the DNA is TGTGCCAGCAGTCTACATGGGATGGGGTCCCAATGGGCCCAGCATTTT.

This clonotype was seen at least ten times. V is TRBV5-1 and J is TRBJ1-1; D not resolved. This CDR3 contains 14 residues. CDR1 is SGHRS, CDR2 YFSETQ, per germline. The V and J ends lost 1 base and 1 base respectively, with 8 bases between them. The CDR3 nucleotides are TGCGCCAGCAGCTTGTCCCAAGCGAACACTGAAGCTTTCTTT. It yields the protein CASSLSQANTEAFF.

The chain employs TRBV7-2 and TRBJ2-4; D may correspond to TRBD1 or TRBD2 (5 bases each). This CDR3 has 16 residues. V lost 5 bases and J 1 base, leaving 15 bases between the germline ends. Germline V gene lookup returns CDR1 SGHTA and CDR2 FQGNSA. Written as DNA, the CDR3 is TGTGCCAGCAGCCCGAGGGGCCCCCGGGCCAAAAACATTCAGTACTTC. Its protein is CASSPRGPRAKNIQYF. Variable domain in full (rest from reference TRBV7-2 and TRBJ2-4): GAGVSQSPSNKVTEKGKDVELRCDPISGHTALYWYRQSLGQGLEFLIYFQGNSAPDKSGLPSDRFSAERTGGSVSTLTIQRTQQEDSAVYLCASSPRGPRAKNIQYFGAGTRLSVL.

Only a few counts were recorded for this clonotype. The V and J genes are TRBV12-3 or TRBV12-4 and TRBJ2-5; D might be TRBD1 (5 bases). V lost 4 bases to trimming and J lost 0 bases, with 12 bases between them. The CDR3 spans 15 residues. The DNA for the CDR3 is TGTGCCAGCAGTTGGGGCGGAGCAAACCAAGAGACCCAGTACTTC. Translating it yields CASSWGGANQETQYF.